This TCR beta chain was identified in a study of beta chain features in type 1 diabetes. Study at large: Patients and healthy donors were similar in age, gender and cell yields. Study findings and constraints: For patients and controls alike, PCR might favor shorter templates to the same degree. VDJ junctions from type 1 diabetes patients carried fewer insertions and larger deletions.

The CDR3 has 13 amino acids. The V gene's germline CDR1 is SGHTA and CDR2 FQGTGA. The ends lost 5 bases at V and 7 bases at J; junction bases unmatched: 3. This clone was seen more than once but under ten times. Its specificity is unknown. Expressed TCRB transcripts were sequenced because the isolated RNA had all been reverse transcribed beforehand. This table comes from immunoSEQ multiplex PCR, and its TCRdb copy is limited to in-frame clones, with some not included. The sample contains hundreds of thousands of clones, roughly a sixth of which appear only once. Naive, central memory, regulatory and stem cell-like memory cells within the CD4+ compartment were sorted using CD45RO/CCR7/CD25/CD127/CD95/CD27.

Sequenced sample: naive CD4+ T cells from blood. The sequence was collected from a man between 18 and 29 years old in good health. The chain joins TRBV7-3 to TRBJ2-5, with 11 bases that match TRBD1. For the CDR3, the DNA is TGTGCCAGCAGCCCCGGGACAGGGGGGACCCAGTACTTC. This encodes CASSPGTGGTQYF.